At least ten counts were recorded for the clone carrying this TCR beta chain. Its target is not known. The entry originates in a study of early T cells in non-severe SARS-CoV-2 infection. Notes on the study in general: Anti-spike CD8 specificities were favored by VDJdb matching, whose results missed private and CD4 specificities.

The CDR3 length is 13 residues. CDR1 SGHVS and CDR2 FNYEAQ come from the germline V gene. V lost 5 bases and J lost 5, with 10 bases in between. TCRdb itself ran the 5' RACE reads through MiXCR, one entry per CDR3 protein. The data show around 40,000 distinct CDR3 sequences, 6.3% seen once. Sequenced material: whole blood. The source is an adult who was a healthcare worker with PCR-confirmed SARS-CoV-2 infection or an uninfected control (not recorded which). The chain carries TRBV7-6 and TRBJ2-1; D is undetermined. The CDR3 nucleotides are TGTGCCAGCAGCGCCTTACTCAACAATGAGCAGTTCTTC. It codes for CASSALLNNEQFF.